The entry below describes one T cell receptor (beta chain). Its antigen is not known. The data were obtained in a study of T cell responses to AZD1222 COVID-19 vaccine. The study's findings and limits: The study found Spike-specific TCR breadth and depth rose after two AZD1222 doses. Nearly half of the spike-specific TCRs reportedly recognize variant regions that carry no mutations. The study identified only a handful of AZD1222 recipients as seropositive at baseline.

Sequencing used immunoSEQ multiplex PCR; TCRdb keeps in-frame clones, though not all of them. The table lists 100,000 to 150,000 clones, about 87% of them singletons. Between the trimmed V and J ends, which lost 0 bases and 6 bases, there was a span of 8 bases. Germline values: CDR1 ENHRY, CDR2 SYGVKD. The CDR3 extends over 13 amino acids. The receptor was derived from an adult in good health. The chain uses TRBV10-3 and TRBJ1-1; D not certain. The source material was peripheral blood, sampled on day 0 of AZD1222 vaccination. The CDR3 sequence is CAISESNNPEAFF. In DNA form, the CDR3 reads TGTGCCATCAGTGAGTCTAATAATCCTGAAGCTTTCTTT.